This T cell receptor (beta chain) originates from a study of HIV-infected patients and healthy controls. MiXCR was run by TCRdb on the 5' RACE reads, yielding one entry per CDR3 protein. This table holds around 20,000 distinct CDR3 sequences, roughly 19% found once. This clonotype was seen a few times. The CDR3 totals 15 residues. V lost 0 bases to trimming and J lost 4 bases, with 10 bases between them. CDR1 is PRHDT and CDR2 is FYEKMQ in the germline V gene (reference sequence). J is TRBJ2-1 and V is TRBV13; perhaps TRBD1 as D (5 bases). This receptor was taken from a human donor in good health. The specimen sequenced was CD8+ T cells from blood. In DNA, the CDR3 is TGTGCCAGCAGCTTAGGCCGTGACAGATACAATGAGCAGTTCTTC. Translating gives CASSLGRDRYNEQFF. Looking up the rest from reference TRBV13 and TRBJ2-1 gives the full variable domain: AAGVIQSPRHLIKEKRETATLKCYPIPRHDTVYWYQQGPGQDPQFLISFYEKMQSDKGSIPDRFSAQQFSDYHSELNMSSLELGDSALYFCASSLGRDRYNEQFFGPGTRLTVL.